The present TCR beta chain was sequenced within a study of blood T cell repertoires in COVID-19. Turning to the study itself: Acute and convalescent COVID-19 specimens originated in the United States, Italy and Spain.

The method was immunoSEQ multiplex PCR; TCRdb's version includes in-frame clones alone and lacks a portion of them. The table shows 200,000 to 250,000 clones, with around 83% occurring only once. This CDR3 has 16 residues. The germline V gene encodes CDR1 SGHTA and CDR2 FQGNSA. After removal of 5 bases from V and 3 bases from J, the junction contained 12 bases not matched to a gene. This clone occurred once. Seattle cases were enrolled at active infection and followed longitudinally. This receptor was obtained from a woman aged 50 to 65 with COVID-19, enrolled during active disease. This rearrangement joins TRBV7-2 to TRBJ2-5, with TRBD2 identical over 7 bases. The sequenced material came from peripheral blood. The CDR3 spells CASSPGPGRGEETQYF. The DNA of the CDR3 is TGTGCCAGCAGCCCCGGGCCAGGGAGGGGAGAAGAGACCCAGTACTTC.